These 25 T cell receptor beta chains share one sample of origin, sequenced in a study of OX40 agonist ivuxolimab in advanced cancers. The assay was immunoSEQ multiplex PCR, and TCRdb's table has in-frame clones only and misses some. This table has some 110,000 clones, around 93% appearing once. The sequenced sample was CD4+ or CD8+ T cells sorted from blood, obtained in a trial of the OX40 agonist ivuxolimab. The receptor source for this set is an adult with an advanced solid tumor such as melanoma, head and neck, liver or kidney cancer.

This clone was recorded only once. V is TRBV5-5 and J is TRBJ1-1, with D possibly matching TRBD1 (5 bases). The CDR3 contains 14 residues. Germline V gene sequence: CDR1 SGHKS, CDR2 YYEKEE (reference sequence). Trimming took off 4 bases at V and 4 bases at J, with 14 bases between the two ends. In nucleotides, the CDR3 is TGTGCCAGCAGCCGAGGGGTTTCGGTCACTGAAGCTTTCTTT. This gives the protein CASSRGVSVTEAFF. Complete variable domain (other parts from reference TRBV5-5 and TRBJ1-1): DAGVTQSPTHLIKTRGQQVTLRCSPISGHKSVSWYQQVLGQGPQFIFQYYEKEERGRGNFPDRFSARQFPNYSSELNVNALLLGDSALYLCASSRGVSVTEAFFGQGTRLTVV.

The gene calls are TRBV18 and TRBJ1-1; tentative D call: TRBD1 (5 bases). CDR3 size: 20 residues. Germline lookup yields CDR1 KGHSH and CDR2 LQKENI. V was trimmed by 1 base and J by 0 bases, leaving 24 bases between them. In DNA form, the CDR3 reads TGTGCCAGCTCACCACGCCTCGGTCGGGCAGGGTCCGTTATGAACACTGAAGCTTTCTTT. Encoded protein: CASSPRLGRAGSVMNTEAFF.

This chain uses TRBV7-3 with TRBJ2-7; TRBD2 matches 11 bases. Trimming cost V 0 bases and J 3 bases; bases outside gene matches: 7. The CDR3 totals 17 residues. CDR1 and CDR2 from the germline V gene are SGHTA and FQGTGA. The CDR3 DNA reads TGTGCCAGCAGCTTAACGGGCGCGGGGACTAGCGGCTACGAGCAGTACTTC. Its translation is CASSLTGAGTSGYEQYF. Drawing the rest from reference TRBV7-3 and TRBJ2-7, the complete variable domain is GAGVSQTPSNKVTEKGKYVELRCDPISGHTALYWYRQSLGQGPEFLIYFQGTGAADDSGLPNDRFFAVRPEGSVSTLKIQRTERGDSAVYLCASSLTGAGTSGYEQYFGPGTRLTVT.

The chain employs TRBV27 and TRBJ2-1; TRBD2 matches at 10 bases. The J segment lost 9 bases and the V segment lost 2 bases, leaving 13 bases of the junction unmatched. The CDR3 extends over 17 amino acids. Per germline, CDR1 MNHEY and CDR2 SMNVEV (reference sequence). CDR3 in DNA: TGTGCCAGCAGTTTACTAGCGGGAGCGGAGTGGTCCGGTGAGCAGTTCTTC. Encoded protein: CASSLLAGAEWSGEQFF.

The chain carries TRBV19 and TRBJ1-6, with D unclear. Germline V gene sequence: CDR1 LNHDA, CDR2 SQIVND (reference sequence). V lost 3 bases to trimming and J lost 5 bases, with 8 bases between them. The CDR3 extends over 14 amino acids. This CDR3 reads CASSIPSNNSPLHF. CDR3 sequence (DNA): TGTGCCAGTAGTATCCCCAGCAATAATTCACCCCTCCACTTT.

The V and J genes are TRBV5-1 and TRBJ1-2, with no clear D. CDR3 length: 14 amino acids. In germline, CDR1 is SGHRS, CDR2 YFSETQ. V lost 4 bases and J lost 0, with 10 bases in between. For the CDR3, the DNA is TGCGCCAGCAGCCCGACACTTTCTAACTATGGCTACACCTTC. This codes for CASSPTLSNYGYTF. Full variable domain (outside the CDR3, taken from reference TRBV5-1 and TRBJ1-2): KAGVTQTPRYLIKTRGQQVTLSCSPISGHRSVSWYQQTPGQGLQFLFEYFSETQRNKGNFPGRFSGRQFSNSRSEMNVSTLELGDSALYLCASSPTLSNYGYTFGSGTRLTVV.

The CDR3 region has the DNA TGCGCCAGCAGCCTCGACAGGATGGATGTTGAAGCTTTCTTT. Translation gives CASSLDRMDVEAFF. The V and J genes are TRBV4-1 and TRBJ1-1; maybe TRBD1 (6 bases). The V end lost 4 bases, the J end lost 7 bases, and 16 bases lay between the germline ends. This CDR3 has 14 amino acids. The V gene's germline CDR1 is MGHRA and CDR2 YSYEKL.

The count of this clone is one. One end of the junction varies from germline; a read error may be responsible. Different DNA sequences within this sample yield the same CDR3. V usage is TRBV7-9 and J usage is TRBJ1-1; 8 bases agree with TRBD1. Germline lookup yields CDR1 SEHNR and CDR2 FQNEAQ (reference sequence). There are 18 residues in the CDR3. The CDR3 region has the DNA TGTGCCAGCAGCTACATACCACGGACAGGGAGATGGAACACTGAGGCTTTCTTT. It codes for CASSYIPRTGRWNTEAFF.

In this sample, this clone turned up a few times. The J gene is TRBJ1-2, the V gene TRBV9, with 9 bases aligning to TRBD1. J gave up 3 bases and V 4 bases, and 4 bases lay outside the gene matches. This CDR3 is built from 14 residues. The germline V gene has CDR1 SGDLS and CDR2 YYNGEE. The CDR3 loop is CASSRQGGDYGYTF. In DNA, the CDR3 is TGTGCCAGCAGCCGACAGGGGGGGGACTATGGCTACACCTTC.

The chain couples TRBV7-7 to TRBJ2-1; 13 positions match TRBD2. The CDR3 is 16 amino acids. Looked up from germline, CDR1 is SSHAT and CDR2 is FNYEAQ (reference sequence). V dropped 5 bases and J dropped 6; count of bases not matched to a gene: 7. The CDR3 nucleotides are TGTGCCAGCAGCCCCTTCGGGACTAGCGGGATCAATGAGCAGTTCTTC. Amino acid sequence: CASSPFGTSGINEQFF.

The chain has TRBV7-6 and TRBJ2-2; D gene ambiguous. Trimming cost V 2 bases and J 6 bases, with 4 bases left between them. The germline V gene encodes CDR1 SGHVS and CDR2 FNYEAQ. The CDR3 is made up of 12 amino acids. CDR3 nucleotide sequence: TGTGCCAGCAGCTTAAGGGCCGGGGAGCTGTTTTTT. Its translation: CASSLRAGELFF.

This chain connects TRBV19 to TRBJ1-5; TRBD1 matches 8 bases. Germline V lookup: CDR1 LNHDA, CDR2 SQIVND (reference sequence). J gave up 1 base and V 10 bases, and 15 bases lay outside the gene matches. This CDR3 comprises 17 residues. Written as DNA, the CDR3 is TGTGCCACCAAGAAAACGGACAGGGCGGGGAGCAATCAGCCCCAGCATTTT. Translation gives CATKKTDRAGSNQPQHF. Full variable domain (missing parts from reference TRBV19 and TRBJ1-5): DGGITQSPKYLFRKEGQNVTLSCEQNLNHDAMYWYRQDPGQGLRLIYYSQIVNDFQKGDIAEGYSVSREKKESFPLTVTSAQKNPTAFYLCATKKTDRAGSNQPQHFGDGTRLSIL.

The chain carries TRBV6-1 and TRBJ2-4; 11 nucleotides align to TRBD2. This CDR3 spans 15 amino acids. The junction had 7 bases not matched to a gene; V was cut back by 4 bases and J by 8 bases. Germline V gene lookup returns CDR1 MNHNS and CDR2 SASEGT. The CDR3, as DNA: TGTGCCAGCAGTGGGCGGCTAGCGGGAGGAGACATTCAGTACTTC. Amino acids: CASSGRLAGGDIQYF.

The chain is built from TRBV9 and TRBJ1-1; D uncertain. The CDR3 loop spans 15 amino acids. The germline gives CDR1 SGDLS, CDR2 YYNGEE. The V gene lost 6 bases and the J gene lost 6 bases, with 21 bases spanning the gap. The CDR3 sequence: CASTPSLHGRAEAFF. The CDR3 DNA is TGTGCCAGCACCCCCTCCCTGCACGGTCGTGCTGAAGCTTTCTTT.

CDR3 amino acids: CASSIAGSSSASTDTQYF. The CDR3 nucleotides are TGTGCCAGTAGTATAGCGGGGAGCTCAAGCGCGAGCACAGATACGCAGTATTTT. The rearrangement joins TRBV19 to TRBJ2-3; TRBD2 is a possible D gene (5 bases). CDR3 length: 18 amino acids. CDR1 LNHDA and CDR2 SQIVND come from the germline V gene (reference sequence). The V gene lost 1 base and the J gene lost 0 bases, with 17 bases spanning the gap.

The chain couples TRBV7-3 to TRBJ2-7; TRBD2 agrees at 9 bases. V trimming: 1 base; J trimming: 5 bases; junction bases outside the gene matches: 0. Germline CDR1 and CDR2: SGHTA and FQGTGA. This CDR3 has 13 residues. CDR3 protein: CASSLRLADEQYF. The DNA of the CDR3 is TGTGCCAGCAGCTTAAGACTAGCGGACGAGCAGTACTTC.

The genes are TRBV28 and TRBJ1-4; 7 bases map to TRBD1. The V gene end was trimmed by 7 bases and the J gene end by 4 bases; junction bases not matched to a gene: 9. This CDR3 has 15 residues. The germline V gene has CDR1 MDHEN and CDR2 SYDVKM. This chain's CDR3 is CASMAGTVNNEKLFF. The CDR3 DNA reads as TGTGCCAGCATGGCCGGGACAGTCAATAATGAAAAACTGTTTTTT.

The rearrangement uses TRBV28 and TRBJ1-1; tentative D call: TRBD1 (5 bases). Trimming shortened V by 10 bases and J by 0 bases, and 12 bases separated the two germline ends. The CDR3 has 13 residues. From germline, CDR1 is MDHEN and CDR2 SYDVKM. Here the CDR3 reads CATQGPLNTEAFF. The CDR3 coding sequence is TGTGCCACCCAGGGACCTTTGAACACTGAAGCTTTCTTT.

The chain uses TRBV2 and TRBJ2-1; weak D call: TRBD1 (6 bases). The V and J ends lost 6 bases and 6 bases respectively, with 12 bases between them. Germline lookup yields CDR1 SNHLY and CDR2 FYNNEI. This CDR3 region has 13 residues. The CDR3 DNA follows: TGTGCCAGCAGGGGGGCCCGTATCAATGAGCAGTTCTTC. This sequence encodes CASRGARINEQFF.

This rearrangement joins TRBV7-3 to TRBJ2-2; tentative D call: TRBD1 (6 bases). V lost 5 bases and J lost 1, with 14 bases in between. The CDR3 runs to 16 residues. Germline V CDR1 and CDR2: SGHTA, FQGTGA. The CDR3 region has the DNA TGTGCCAGCAGCCCAAGGGGGACCCAGAACACCGGGGAGCTGTTTTTT. This sequence encodes CASSPRGTQNTGELFF.

V and J are TRBV28 and TRBJ1-1; 9 nucleotides match TRBD1. The CDR3 is 13 residues long. V was pared by 6 bases and J by 6 bases, with 5 bases of the junction left unmatched. Per germline, CDR1 MDHEN and CDR2 SYDVKM. The CDR3 protein is CASRVQGAPEAFF. CDR3 bases: TGTGCCAGCAGGGTACAGGGGGCCCCTGAAGCTTTCTTT.

The rearrangement links TRBV28 to TRBJ1-5, with D possibly matching TRBD1 (5 bases). V shed 6 bases and J shed 4 bases, with 13 bases lying between them. CDR1 is MDHEN and CDR2 is SYDVKM in the germline V gene. CDR3 length: 14 amino acids. CDR3 sequence: CASRLPGGNQPQHF. CDR3 sequence (DNA): TGTGCCAGCAGGCTGCCGGGGGGGAATCAGCCCCAGCATTTT. The full variable domain, its missing parts supplied by reference TRBV28 and TRBJ1-5, is DVKVTQSSRYLVKRTGEKVFLECVQDMDHENMFWYRQDPGLGLRLIYFSYDVKMKEKGDIPEGYSVSREKKERFSLILESASTNQTSMYLCASRLPGGNQPQHFGDGTRLSIL.

The genes are TRBV30 and TRBJ2-7; possibly TRBD1 for D (5 bases). Trimming shortened V by 4 bases and J by 3 bases, and 13 bases separated the two germline ends. CDR1 is GTSNPN, CDR2 SVGIG, per germline (reference sequence). The CDR3 runs to 13 residues. The CDR3 is CAWKAGKHYEQYF. For the CDR3, the DNA is TGTGCCTGGAAGGCAGGGAAACACTACGAGCAGTACTTC.

The chain recombines TRBV28 with TRBJ2-2; D is undetermined. This CDR3 is 15 amino acids long. Germline-derived CDR1 and CDR2 are MDHEN and SYDVKM. Deletions cut 3 bases from V and 5 bases from J, with 13 bases between. The CDR3 coding sequence is TGTGCCAGCAGTTTTAAAGTTAAACGTACCGGGGAGCTGTTTTTT. Translating gives CASSFKVKRTGELFF.

V gene TRBV5-5 combines with J gene TRBJ2-5, with D possibly TRBD1 on 5 matching bases. Germline-derived CDR1 and CDR2 are SGHKS and YYEKEE (reference sequence). Trimming removed 6 bases at V and 5 bases at J, with 14 bases between. The CDR3 is 13 residues long. The CDR3 sequence: CASTPLQGETQYF. In nucleotides, the CDR3 is TGTGCCAGCACTCCACTCCAGGGCGAGACCCAGTACTTC.